These 16 T cell receptor beta chains share one sample of origin, sequenced in a study of read filtering for tumor transcriptome and immune sequencing. Molecular barcoded adaptors covering alpha/delta and beta/gamma chains were used on 400 to 450 ng RNA. TCRdb called the reads again in MiXCR, with one record for every CDR3 protein. The repertoire has about 46,000 distinct CDR3 sequences, approximately 12% of them found once; the top ten carry less than 15%. Sequenced input: a population of CD138-negative cells sorted from bone marrow. These receptors were taken from a donor older than 35 with multiple myeloma.

This clonotype has a count of ten or more. J is TRBJ1-2 and V is TRBV18; no definite D call. Trimming removed 3 bases at V and 3 bases at J, with 14 bases between. Germline V gene data show CDR1 as KGHSH and CDR2 as LQKENI. The CDR3 totals 15 residues. The chain's CDR3 is CASSPYYTQDYGYTF. CDR3 bases: TGTGCCAGCTCACCTTATTACACCCAAGACTATGGCTACACCTTC.

This clonotype was seen many times. The chain couples TRBV2 to TRBJ2-3; 9 bases are a match to TRBD2. Germline V gene sequence: CDR1 SNHLY, CDR2 FYNNEI. Trimming at V came to 7 bases and at J to 7 bases, leaving 9 bases not matched to a gene. The CDR3 sequence is 14 residues long. The CDR3 DNA sequence: TGTGCCAGCACATCTAGCGGGGTGTTAAATACGCAGTATTTT. This sequence encodes CASTSSGVLNTQYF.

The table lists this clonotype with a few counts. The chain uses TRBV2 and TRBJ1-3; 8 bases align to TRBD1. The V and J ends lost 4 bases and 0 bases, in that order; junction bases with no gene match: 11. The germline V gene encodes CDR1 SNHLY and CDR2 FYNNEI. CDR3 length equals 18 residues. The chain's CDR3 is CASSAGTGKVSSGNTIYF. The CDR3 nucleotides read TGTGCCAGCAGTGCCGGGACAGGAAAAGTATCCTCTGGAAACACCATATATTTT.

Ten or more counts support this clonotype. V usage is TRBV5-1 and J usage is TRBJ2-6; D is perhaps TRBD2 (5 bases). Trimming took off 0 bases at V and 0 bases at J, with 16 bases between the two ends. This CDR3 comprises 19 residues. The germline V gene has CDR1 SGHRS and CDR2 YFSETQ. The CDR3 here is CASSLGGGGLHSGANVLTF. DNA for the CDR3: TGCGCCAGCAGCTTGGGAGGAGGCGGCTTACACTCTGGGGCCAACGTCCTGACTTTC.

In regard to this clonotype: Being one base from a much bigger clone, this may be a read error. A read error is likely, as this CDR3 ends without the conserved phenylalanine or tryptophan. The rearrangement links TRBV29-1 to TRBJ1-1; 7 nucleotides agree with TRBD1. The V segment lost 5 bases and the J segment 0 bases; nucleotides outside the gene matches: 3. Germline values: CDR1 SQVTM, CDR2 ANQGSEA. CDR3 size: 13 residues. The CDR3 loop reads CSVRDSLNTEAFL. Here the CDR3 DNA reads TGCAGCGTTCGGGACAGCCTGAACACTGAAGCTTTCCTT.

This clonotype was counted many times. The chain joins TRBV7-2 to TRBJ2-3, with D possibly matching TRBD2 (6 bases). The CDR3 consists of 16 residues. Germline assignment: CDR1 SGHTA and CDR2 FQGNSA. Between the trimmed V and J ends, which lost 3 bases and 0 bases, there was a span of 13 bases. Here the CDR3 DNA reads TGTGCCAGCAGCTTGGGGGGTCCCACTAGCACAGATACGCAGTATTTT. It specifies CASSLGGPTSTDTQYF.

This clonotype was detected ten times or more. The chain recombines TRBV20-1 with TRBJ2-7, with D perhaps matching TRBD1 (6 bases). V was shortened by 5 bases and J by 2 bases, with 16 bases between the two germline ends. Germline V CDR1 and CDR2: DFQATT, SNEGSKA (reference sequence). This CDR3 is built from 14 residues. CDR3 sequence: CSAYTTGTAYEQYF. The DNA of the CDR3 is TGCAGTGCTTATACGACAGGAACAGCCTACGAGCAGTACTTC.

This clonotype was observed at least ten times. This sequence joins TRBV20-1 and TRBJ2-1; D tentatively reads TRBD1 or TRBD2 (5 bases each). The CDR3 length is 13 residues. Germline CDR1 reads DFQATT; CDR2 reads SNEGSKA (reference sequence). V was clipped by 6 bases and J by 7 bases, with 16 bases between them. Here the CDR3 DNA reads TGCAGTGCCGCGGGCAGGGTTTATAATGAGCAGTTCTTC. It is translated as CSAAGRVYNEQFF.

This clonotype came up many times. The J gene is TRBJ2-1, the V gene TRBV29-1; no definite D call. The germline gives CDR1 SQVTM, CDR2 ANQGSEA. The CDR3 spans 12 residues. V was trimmed by 4 bases and J by 4 bases, leaving 8 bases between them. The CDR3 sequence is CSVAGRYNEQFF. Here the CDR3 DNA reads TGCAGCGTTGCTGGCAGATACAATGAGCAGTTCTTC.

In this sample, this clonotype turned up many times. The CDR3 sequence: CAWAQGQGEQFF. The CDR3 coding sequence is TGTGCCTGGGCACAGGGACAGGGTGAGCAGTTCTTC. The chain uses TRBV30 and TRBJ2-1; 9 bases match TRBD1. V was pared by 5 bases and J by 9 bases, with 5 bases of the junction left unmatched. CDR3 length equals 12 residues. The germline CDR1 and CDR2 sequences are GTSNPN and SVGIG (reference sequence).

This clonotype was counted ten times or more. This may stem from a read error, because a much larger clone lies one nucleotide away. The chain uses TRBV20-1 and TRBJ2-1; 9 nucleotides agree with TRBD2. Germline trimming cut 5 bases from V and 1 base from J; bases unmatched to any gene: 24. This CDR3 is 21 amino acids long. The germline CDR1 and CDR2 sequences are DFQATT and SNEGSKA (reference sequence). CDR3 coding DNA: TGCAGTGCTGGCGGCCTATCTGGGACTAGCAGGAGGGTAGTGTCCTACAATGAGCAGTTCTTC. Protein sequence: CSAGGLSGTSRRVVSYNEQFF.

This clonotype was counted ten times or more. The genes are TRBV20-1 and TRBJ2-3; D is uncertain. The CDR3 is 15 residues long. Germline lookup yields CDR1 DFQATT and CDR2 SNEGSKA (reference sequence). V lost 5 bases and J 0 bases, leaving 15 bases between the germline ends. Written as DNA, the CDR3 is TGCAGTGCTCCCTACGAAGGCTTAAGCACAGATACGCAGTATTTT. Its translation is CSAPYEGLSTDTQYF.

This clonotype was seen many times. The chain couples TRBV30 to TRBJ2-3; 8 nucleotides line up with TRBD2. V trimming: 7 bases; J trimming: 2 bases; junction bases outside the gene matches: 8. The CDR3 loop spans 14 amino acids. Looked up from germline, CDR1 is GTSNPN and CDR2 is SVGIG (reference sequence). The CDR3 DNA follows: TGTGCCTATACCGGGACTAGAATCACAGATACGCAGTATTTT. As protein: CAYTGTRITDTQYF.

This clonotype was detected ten times or more. J is TRBJ1-3 and V is TRBV3-1; D gene ambiguous. This CDR3 is 15 amino acids long. Germline V gives CDR1 LGHDT, CDR2 YNNKEL (reference sequence). Trimming stripped 1 base from V and 1 base from J, with 8 bases between. The CDR3 DNA is TGTGCCAGCAGCCAAGGACATCCGTCTGGAAACACCATATATTTT. It is translated as CASSQGHPSGNTIYF.

The table lists this clonotype with many counts. This chain links TRBV5-1 with TRBJ2-1; the D gene is possibly TRBD1 (6 bases). The CDR3 loop spans 17 amino acids. In germline, CDR1 is SGHRS, CDR2 YFSETQ. V was shortened by 3 bases and J by 0 bases, with 16 bases between the two germline ends. CDR3 in amino acids: CASSSRDRTSSYNEQFF. For the CDR3, the DNA is TGCGCCAGCAGCTCGCGCGACAGGACGAGCTCCTACAATGAGCAGTTCTTC.

This clonotype was detected many times. The gene calls are TRBV4-1 and TRBJ1-1; D might be TRBD1 (6 bases). The V and J ends lost 2 bases and 1 base respectively, with 8 bases between them. The CDR3 consists of 14 residues. The V gene's germline CDR1 is MGHRA and CDR2 YSYEKL. DNA of the CDR3: TGCGCCAGCAGCCAAAGGACAGCGAACACTGAAGCTTTCTTT. Amino acid sequence: CASSQRTANTEAFF.